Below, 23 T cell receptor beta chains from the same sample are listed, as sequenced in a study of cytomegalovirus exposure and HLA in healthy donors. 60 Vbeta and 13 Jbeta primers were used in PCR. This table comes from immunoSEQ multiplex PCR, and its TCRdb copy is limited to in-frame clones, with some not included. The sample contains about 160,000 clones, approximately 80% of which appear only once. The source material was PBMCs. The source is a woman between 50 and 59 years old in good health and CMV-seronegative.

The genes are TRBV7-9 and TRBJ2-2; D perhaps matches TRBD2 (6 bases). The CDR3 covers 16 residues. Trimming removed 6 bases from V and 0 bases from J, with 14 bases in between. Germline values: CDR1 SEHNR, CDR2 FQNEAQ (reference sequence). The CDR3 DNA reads TGTGCCAGCAGTCTACCCGGGGGACCGAACACCGGGGAGCTGTTTTTT. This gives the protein CASSLPGGPNTGELFF. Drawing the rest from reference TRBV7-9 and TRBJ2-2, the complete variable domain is DTGVSQNPRHKITKRGQNVTFRCDPISEHNRLYWYRQTLGQGPEFLTYFQNEAQLEKSRLLSDRFSAERPKGSFSTLEIQRTEQGDSAMYLCASSLPGGPNTGELFFGEGSRLTVL.

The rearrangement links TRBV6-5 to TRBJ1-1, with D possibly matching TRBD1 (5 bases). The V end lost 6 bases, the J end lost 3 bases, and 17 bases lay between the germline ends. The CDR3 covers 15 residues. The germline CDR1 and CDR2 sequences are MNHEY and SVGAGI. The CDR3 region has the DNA TGTGCCAGCAGGGGGCTAAAAAGGGGCCACACTGAAGCTTTCTTT. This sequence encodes CASRGLKRGHTEAFF.

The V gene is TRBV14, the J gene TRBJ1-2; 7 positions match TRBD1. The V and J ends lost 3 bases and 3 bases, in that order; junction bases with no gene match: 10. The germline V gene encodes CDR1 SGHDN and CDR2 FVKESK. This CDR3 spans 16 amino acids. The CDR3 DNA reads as TGTGCCAGCAGCCAGACCGGGACAGACGACCACTATGGCTACACCTTC. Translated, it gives CASSQTGTDDHYGYTF.

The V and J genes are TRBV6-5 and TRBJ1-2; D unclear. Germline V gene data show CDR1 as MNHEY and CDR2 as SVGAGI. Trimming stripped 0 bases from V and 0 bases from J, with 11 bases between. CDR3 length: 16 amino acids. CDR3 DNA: TGTGCCAGCAGTTACTCCCCTTGGGCAGCTAACTATGGCTACACCTTC. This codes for CASSYSPWAANYGYTF.

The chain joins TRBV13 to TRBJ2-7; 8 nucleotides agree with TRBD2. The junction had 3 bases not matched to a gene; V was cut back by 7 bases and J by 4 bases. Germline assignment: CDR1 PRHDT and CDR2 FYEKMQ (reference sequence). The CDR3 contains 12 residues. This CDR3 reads CASTIAGYEQYF. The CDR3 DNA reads TGTGCCAGCACCATAGCGGGGTACGAGCAGTACTTC.

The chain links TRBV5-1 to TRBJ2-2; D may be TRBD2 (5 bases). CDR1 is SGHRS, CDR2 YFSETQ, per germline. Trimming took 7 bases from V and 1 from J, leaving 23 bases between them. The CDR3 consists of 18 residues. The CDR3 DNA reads TGCGCCAGCTACGAGGGTTTCATGGTCCCGTTGAACACCGGGGAGCTGTTTTTT. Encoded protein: CASYEGFMVPLNTGELFF.

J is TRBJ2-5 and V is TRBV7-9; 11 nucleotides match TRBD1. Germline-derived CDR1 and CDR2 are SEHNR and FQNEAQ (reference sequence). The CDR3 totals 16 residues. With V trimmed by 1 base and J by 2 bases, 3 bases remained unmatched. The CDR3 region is CASSLGDRGVQETQYF. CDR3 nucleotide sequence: TGTGCCAGCAGCTTAGGGGACAGGGGGGTACAAGAGACCCAGTACTTC.

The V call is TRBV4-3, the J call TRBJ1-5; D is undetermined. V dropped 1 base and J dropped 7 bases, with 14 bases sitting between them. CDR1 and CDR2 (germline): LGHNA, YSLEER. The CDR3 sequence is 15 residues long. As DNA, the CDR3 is TGCGCCAGCAGCCAAGTATCAGGTTCCCTGCAGCCCCAGCATTTT. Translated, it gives CASSQVSGSLQPQHF.

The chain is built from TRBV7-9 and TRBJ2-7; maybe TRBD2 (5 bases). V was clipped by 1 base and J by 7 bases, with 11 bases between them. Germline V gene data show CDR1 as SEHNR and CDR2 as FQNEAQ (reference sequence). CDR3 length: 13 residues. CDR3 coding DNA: TGTGCCAGCAGCTTAGGCGGGCTCAGGGAGCAGTACTTC. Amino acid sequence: CASSLGGLREQYF.

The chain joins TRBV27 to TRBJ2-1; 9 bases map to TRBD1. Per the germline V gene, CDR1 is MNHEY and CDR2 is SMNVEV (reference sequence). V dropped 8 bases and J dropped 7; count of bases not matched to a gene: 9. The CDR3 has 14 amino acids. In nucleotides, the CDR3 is TGTGCCAGCGTTCCACAGGGGGCGGTGAATGAGCAGTTCTTC. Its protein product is CASVPQGAVNEQFF.

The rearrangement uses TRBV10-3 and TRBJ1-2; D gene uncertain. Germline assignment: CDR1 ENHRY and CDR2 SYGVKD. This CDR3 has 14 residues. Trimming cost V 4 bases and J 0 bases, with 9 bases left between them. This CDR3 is CAISGGSPNYGYTF. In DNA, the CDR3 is TGTGCCATCAGTGGAGGGAGTCCTAACTATGGCTACACCTTC.

Here the CDR3 DNA reads TGCGCCAGCAGCTTGGCCAGGCCGGGACTAGCGGGAGTGAGGCAAGAGACCCAGTACTTC. It yields the protein CASSLARPGLAGVRQETQYF. This chain links TRBV5-1 with TRBJ2-5; 14 nucleotides line up with TRBD2. CDR1 and CDR2 from the germline V gene are SGHRS and YFSETQ. The CDR3 totals 20 residues. The J segment lost 2 bases and the V segment lost 0 bases, leaving 12 bases of the junction unmatched.

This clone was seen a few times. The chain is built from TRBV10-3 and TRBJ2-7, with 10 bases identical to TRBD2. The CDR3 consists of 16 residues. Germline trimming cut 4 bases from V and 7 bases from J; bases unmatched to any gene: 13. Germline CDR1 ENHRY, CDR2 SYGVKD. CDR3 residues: CAISGSLSGRSGEQYF. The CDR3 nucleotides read TGTGCCATCAGTGGCTCACTTAGCGGGAGGTCTGGTGAGCAGTACTTC.

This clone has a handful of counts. The DNA of the CDR3 is TGTGCCAGCAGCATAACCGGGACAGAGGAGCCGACAAACTATGGCTACACCTTC. It codes for CASSITGTEEPTNYGYTF. The chain is built from TRBV27 and TRBJ1-2; TRBD1 agrees at 7 bases. There are 18 residues in the CDR3. J was trimmed by 2 bases and V by 6 bases; bases with no gene match: 18. Germline lookup yields CDR1 MNHEY and CDR2 SMNVEV (reference sequence).

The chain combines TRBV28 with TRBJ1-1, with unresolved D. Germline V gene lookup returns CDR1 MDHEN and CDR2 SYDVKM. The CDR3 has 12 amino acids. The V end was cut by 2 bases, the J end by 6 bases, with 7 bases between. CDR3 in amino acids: CASSLNRPEAFF. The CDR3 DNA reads TGTGCCAGCAGTTTAAATCGTCCTGAAGCTTTCTTT.

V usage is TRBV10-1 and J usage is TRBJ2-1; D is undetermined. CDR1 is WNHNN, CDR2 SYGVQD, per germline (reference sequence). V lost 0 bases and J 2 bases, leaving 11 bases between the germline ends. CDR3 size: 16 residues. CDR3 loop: CASSESIGSTYNEQFF. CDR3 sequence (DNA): TGCGCCAGCAGTGAGTCGATCGGGTCTACCTACAATGAGCAGTTCTTC.

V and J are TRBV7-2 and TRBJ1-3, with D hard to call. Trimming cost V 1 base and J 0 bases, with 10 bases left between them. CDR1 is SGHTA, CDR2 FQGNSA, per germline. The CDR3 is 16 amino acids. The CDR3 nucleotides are TGTGCCAGCAGCTTAGGAGTTACAGCCTCTGGAAACACCATATATTTT. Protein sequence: CASSLGVTASGNTIYF.

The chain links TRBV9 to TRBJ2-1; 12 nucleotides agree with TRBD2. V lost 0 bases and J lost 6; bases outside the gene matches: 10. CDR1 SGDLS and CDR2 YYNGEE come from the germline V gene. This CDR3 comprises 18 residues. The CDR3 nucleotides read TGTGCCAGCAGCGTAGCTTTGACTAGCGGGGGCCCCCCCAATGAGCAGTTCTTC. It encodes CASSVALTSGGPPNEQFF.

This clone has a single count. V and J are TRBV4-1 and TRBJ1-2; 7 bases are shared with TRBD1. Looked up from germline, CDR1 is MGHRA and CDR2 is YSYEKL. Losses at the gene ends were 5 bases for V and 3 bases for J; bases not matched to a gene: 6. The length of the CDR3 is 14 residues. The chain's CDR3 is CASSSPGQHYGYTF. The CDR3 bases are TGCGCCAGCAGCTCTCCGGGACAGCACTATGGCTACACCTTC.

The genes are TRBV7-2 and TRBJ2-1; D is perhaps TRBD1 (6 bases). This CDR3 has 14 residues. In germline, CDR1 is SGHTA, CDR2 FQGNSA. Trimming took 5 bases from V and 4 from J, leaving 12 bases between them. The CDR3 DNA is TGTGCCAGCAGCGTAGAGGGGGTTTACAATGAGCAGTTCTTC. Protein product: CASSVEGVYNEQFF.

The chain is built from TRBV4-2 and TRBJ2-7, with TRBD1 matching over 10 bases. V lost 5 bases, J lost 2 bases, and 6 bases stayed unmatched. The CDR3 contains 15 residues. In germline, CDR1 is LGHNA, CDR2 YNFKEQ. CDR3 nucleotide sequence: TGTGCCAGCAGCGGACAGGGGGGCCCTACCTACGAGCAGTACTTC. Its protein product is CASSGQGGPTYEQYF.

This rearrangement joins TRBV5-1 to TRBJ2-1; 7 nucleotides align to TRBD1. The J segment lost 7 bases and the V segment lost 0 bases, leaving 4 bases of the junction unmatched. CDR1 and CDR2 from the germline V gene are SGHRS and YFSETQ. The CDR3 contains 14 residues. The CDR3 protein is CASSLDTTGNEQFF. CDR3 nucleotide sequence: TGCGCCAGCAGCTTGGACACGACAGGGAATGAGCAGTTCTTC.

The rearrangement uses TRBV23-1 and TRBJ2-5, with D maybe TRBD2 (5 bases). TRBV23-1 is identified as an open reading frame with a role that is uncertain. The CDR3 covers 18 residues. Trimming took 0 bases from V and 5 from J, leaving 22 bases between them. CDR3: CASSQSPGLNPKRETQYF. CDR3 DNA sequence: TGCGCCAGCAGTCAATCCCCGGGCCTCAATCCCAAGCGGGAGACCCAGTACTTC.